The rows below give T cell receptor beta chains drawn from one sample of a study of T cells expressing NK-cell markers. TCRdb reprocessed the 5' RACE reads, keeping one entry per CDR3 protein, no DNA. The repertoire table contains almost 450,000 distinct CDR3 sequences. The source material was blood T cells: a sorted CD56 or NKG2C T cell subset, CD4+ or CD8+ T cells, or bulk PBMC T cells (not recorded which). These receptors all come from a woman aged 18 to 75 in good health. Both conserved end residues are part of each CDR3.

v_gene	j_gene	CDR3aa
TRBV20-1	TRBJ2-5	CSSVRTSGGVVETQYF
TRBV4-3	TRBJ2-1	CASSQDMDNEQFF
TRBV6-2/TRBV6-3	TRBJ2-1	CASSGPRSRGNEQFF
TRBV7-2	TRBJ1-2	CASSNPGQGGYGYTF
TRBV5-1	TRBJ2-1	CASSLVVSSYNEQFF
TRBV6-1	TRBJ1-4	CASRRLRLNEKLFF
TRBV12-3/TRBV12-4	TRBJ2-3	CASRLTLSTDTQYF
TRBV3-1	TRBJ2-5	CASSRHTSGGQRKETQYF
TRBV7-2	TRBJ2-5	CASSPSGYETQYF
TRBV12-5	TRBJ1-5	CASASGYSNQPQHF
TRBV29-1	TRBJ2-3	CSVLRGANTQYF
TRBV7-2	TRBJ2-3	CASATGGTDTQYF
TRBV29-1	TRBJ2-7	CSAMTGTYEQYF
TRBV7-9	TRBJ1-5	CASSYPGQNQPQHF
TRBV20-1	TRBJ2-6	CSARGDRGPGANVLTF
TRBV7-6	TRBJ2-2	CASSYALGQGNTGELFF
TRBV20-1	TRBJ2-5	CSARQPPSGVKETQYF
TRBV27	TRBJ1-2	CASSTQGFFNLYGYTF
TRBV12-3/TRBV12-4	TRBJ2-4	CASSSWTSGGTLELAKNIQYF
TRBV12-3/TRBV12-4	TRBJ1-2	CASRNPTGGHGYTF
TRBV5-4	TRBJ2-1	CASSLSTGDEQFF
TRBV20-1	TRBJ2-2	CSAGVASGSFTGELFF
TRBV12-3/TRBV12-4	TRBJ2-5	CASSSGRETQYF
TRBV12-3/TRBV12-4	TRBJ2-3	CASSLYGGVDTDTQYF
TRBV7-9	TRBJ2-5	CASSSRRTSGQETQYF
TRBV28	TRBJ1-4	CASETGQVSQKLFF
TRBV7-3	TRBJ2-7	CASSPNAGVTYEQYF
TRBV4-1	TRBJ1-1	CASSQGQGLTEAFF
TRBV7-9	TRBJ2-2	CASSRRGDTGELFF
TRBV12-3/TRBV12-4	TRBJ2-1	CASSSTGTSGGHEQFF
TRBV7-2	TRBJ2-1	CASSLSGGAQFF
TRBV27	TRBJ1-2	CASSLGALYGYTF
TRBV12-3/TRBV12-4	TRBJ1-5	CASSFFRADQPQHF
TRBV29-1	TRBJ2-1	CSVEVRQGGGFEQFF
TRBV6-6	TRBJ1-1	CASREPTSQAFF
TRBV6-2/TRBV6-3	TRBJ2-1	CASSYDPLINEQFF
TRBV4-1	TRBJ2-1	CASSQVDLGFSSYNEQFF
TRBV20-1	TRBJ2-1	CSARIQGNKVNEQFF
TRBV6-5	TRBJ2-2	CASSYSGGGGTGELFF
TRBV30	TRBJ2-3	CAWSEIYFTDTQYF
TRBV2	TRBJ2-2	CASLPGDTGELFF
TRBV6-5	TRBJ1-1	CASSYSNSGLTEAFF
TRBV15	TRBJ2-7	CATRGSPNYEQYF
TRBV7-3	TRBJ2-7	CASSFGAGDHEQYF
TRBV11-2	TRBJ1-1	CASSSRDKNTEAFF
TRBV7-2	TRBJ2-2	CASSPRGSGELFF
TRBV5-1	TRBJ2-1	CASSSGQPGNEQFF
TRBV4-3	TRBJ2-3	CASSQGEAGADTQYF
TRBV9	TRBJ2-6	CASSVRASGANVLTF
TRBV29-1	TRBJ2-7	CSVDVGGNYEQYF
TRBV7-2	TRBJ2-7	CASSLEVGLYEQYF
TRBV7-3	TRBJ2-1	CASSPVGSGKGEQFF
TRBV15	TRBJ1-5	CATSRDRGLGQPQHF
TRBV4-2	TRBJ2-3	CASSRLAGENTDTQYF
TRBV7-6	TRBJ2-1	CASSLGSSGYNEQFF
TRBV6-2/TRBV6-3	TRBJ1-1	CASSYPVGGAEAFF
TRBV10-3	TRBJ2-4	CAISESRQGTKNIQYF
TRBV7-2	TRBJ2-1	CASSSRRARVTNEQFF
TRBV20-1	TRBJ1-1	CSASWGKNTEAFF
TRBV5-3	TRBJ2-1	CARSRAGNGNEQFF